Presented here are 30 T cell receptor beta chains from one specimen sequenced in a study of T-cell memory formation after mild COVID-19. TCRdb re-called the 5' RACE reads through MiXCR, storing one row per CDR3 protein. The table records roughly 410,000 distinct CDR3 sequences, roughly a quarter of them present only once. The material sequenced was PBMCs or a T cell subset sorted from them (not recorded which). These receptors were obtained from an adult woman who had mild COVID-19 (a few samples of this study predate the infection). Cell type and time point are not known.

This clonotype was counted between two and nine times. The chain employs TRBV24-1 and TRBJ1-2, with 7 bases fitting TRBD1. From germline, CDR1 is KGHDR and CDR2 SFDVKD. V lost 3 bases to trimming and J lost 0 bases; unmatched junction nucleotides: 3. The CDR3 totals 15 residues. This CDR3 is CATSDRDSTNYGYTF. CDR3 DNA: TGTGCCACCAGTGATCGGGACAGCACTAACTATGGCTACACCTTC.

The V call is TRBV7-8, the J call TRBJ1-2, with D unclear. CDR1 and CDR2 (germline): SGHVS, FQNEAQ. V lost 1 base and J lost 10, with 13 bases in between. The CDR3 is 13 residues long. The CDR3 DNA reads TGTGCCAGCAGCTTAGTCCCTCTGGTGGACTACACCTTC. Encoded protein: CASSLVPLVDYTF.

This clonotype occurred a few times. The V and J genes are TRBV2 and TRBJ1-6; D uncertain. With 2 bases removed from V and 6 bases from J, the gap between germline ends came to 8 bases. The germline gives CDR1 SNHLY, CDR2 FYNNEI. The CDR3 consists of 14 residues. CDR3 region: CASSERAPNSPLHF. As DNA, the CDR3 is TGTGCCAGCAGTGAAAGGGCACCTAATTCACCCCTCCACTTT.

This clonotype was detected many times. The chain employs TRBV21-1 and TRBJ2-1; the D segment call TRBD1 is taken from the table without a DNA check. TRBV21-1 is flagged as a pseudogene. CDR3 length: 16 residues. Here the CDR3 DNA reads TGTGCCAGCAGCAAATGCCCCTGGAAGGGCGAAGATGAGCAGTTCTTC. Amino acids: CASSKCPWKGEDEQFF.

The sample holds a few counts of this clonotype. V is TRBV7-9 and J is TRBJ2-2; the D gene is possibly TRBD2 (5 bases). V was shortened by 6 bases and J by 5 bases, with 16 bases between the two germline ends. From germline, CDR1 is SEHNR and CDR2 FQNEAQ (reference sequence). This CDR3 spans 15 amino acids. This chain's CDR3 is CASREGGETTGELFF. CDR3 coding DNA: TGTGCCAGCAGAGAGGGCGGAGAGACTACCGGGGAGCTGTTTTTT.

This clonotype showed up many times. The chain is built from TRBV6-2 or TRBV6-3 and TRBJ2-7, with TRBD2 identical over 11 bases. CDR1 MNHEY and CDR2 SVGEGT come from the germline V gene. The V segment lost 9 bases and the J segment 2 bases; nucleotides outside the gene matches: 0. The CDR3 runs to 12 residues. CDR3 DNA sequence: TGTGCCAGTAGCGGGAGGGCCTACGAGCAGTACTTC. This sequence encodes CASSGRAYEQYF.

This clonotype has ten or more counts. This sequence joins TRBV3-1 and TRBJ2-7, with D perhaps matching TRBD1 (5 bases). Germline CDR1 is LGHDT and CDR2 is YNNKEL (reference sequence). The CDR3 spans 15 residues. Trimming pared 1 base from V and 6 bases from J, leaving 16 bases between. The CDR3 nucleotides are TGTGCCAGCAGCCAAGTTAAGGACACCTTCTCCGAGCAGTACTTC. Protein: CASSQVKDTFSEQYF.

The chain uses TRBV4-2 and TRBJ2-2; 8 bases match TRBD2. The trim removed 2 bases at V and 6 bases at J, leaving 8 bases unmatched. This CDR3 comprises 16 residues. Looked up from germline, CDR1 is LGHNA and CDR2 is YNFKEQ. CDR3 nucleotide sequence: TGTGCCAGCAGCCAATTCACGGGGGGGCCAGCCGGGGAGCTGTTTTTT. This sequence encodes CASSQFTGGPAGELFF.

The rearrangement links TRBV7-3 to TRBJ2-3, with D maybe TRBD1 (5 bases). The germline V gene encodes CDR1 SGHTA and CDR2 FQGTGA. V was shortened by 2 bases and J by 4 bases, with 13 bases between the two germline ends. This CDR3 comprises 15 residues. CDR3 residues: CASSLGQIGADTQYF. CDR3 in DNA: TGTGCCAGCAGCTTAGGCCAAATAGGGGCAGATACGCAGTATTTT.

The chain is built from TRBV7-6 and TRBJ1-2, with TRBD1 matching 12 bases. Germline values: CDR1 SGHVS, CDR2 FNYEAQ. Trimming at V came to 5 bases and at J to 4 bases, leaving 8 bases not matched to a gene. The CDR3 consists of 16 residues. The CDR3 spells CASSPGQGASGYGYTF. The CDR3 DNA reads TGTGCCAGCAGCCCGGGACAGGGGGCATCTGGCTATGGCTACACCTTC.

The chain has TRBV12-3 or TRBV12-4 and TRBJ2-7; 13 bases map to TRBD2. With 7 bases clipped from V and 3 bases from J, the junction kept 6 bases outside the gene matches. The CDR3 spans 15 residues. This CDR3 is CASIPGLAGHYEQYF. CDR3 coding DNA: TGTGCCAGCATACCGGGACTAGCGGGGCACTACGAGCAGTACTTC.

V gene TRBV9 combines with J gene TRBJ1-2; possibly TRBD1 for D (6 bases). Germline values: CDR1 SGDLS, CDR2 YYNGEE. The CDR3 is made up of 17 amino acids. Trimming stripped 0 bases from V and 5 bases from J, with 20 bases between. The CDR3 protein is CASSVDPGQGLGYGYTF. The CDR3 region has the DNA TGTGCCAGCAGCGTAGACCCCGGGCAGGGGCTGGGGTATGGCTACACCTTC.

This clonotype showed up just a few times. Written as DNA, the CDR3 is TGTGCCAGCAGCTTAGGAGTCCCCCGACAGGTCGGGAACGGGTATACGCAGTATTTT. Protein: CASSLGVPRQVGNGYTQYF. The chain joins TRBV11-2 to TRBJ2-3; tentatively, D is TRBD1 (6 bases). Per the germline V gene, CDR1 is SGHAT and CDR2 is FQNNGV. CDR3 length: 19 amino acids. V lost 1 base and J 7 bases, leaving 27 bases between the germline ends.

Comment on this clonotype: One end of the junction fails to match germline, which may point to a read error. CDR3 loop: CASSLAPLPDIFGELFF. The CDR3 region has the DNA TGTGCTAGCAGCTTAGCGCCTCTCCCGGACATTTTCGGGGAGCTGTTTTTT. This chain links TRBV7-7 with TRBJ2-2, with D perhaps given as TRBD1 or TRBD2 (5 bases each). Germline V gene sequence: CDR1 SSHAT, CDR2 FNYEAQ (reference sequence). The CDR3 consists of 17 residues. Full variable domain (remainder filled in from reference TRBV7-7 and TRBJ2-2): GAGVSQSPRYKVTKRGQDVTLRCDPISSHATLYWYQQALGQGPEFLTYFNYEAQPDKSGLPSDRFSAERPEGSISTLTIQRTEQRDSAMYRCASSLAPLPDIFGELFFGEGSRLTVL.

J is TRBJ1-1 and V is TRBV5-1, with 7 positions matching TRBD1. V was pared by 3 bases and J by 8 bases, with 1 base of the junction left unmatched. Germline lookup yields CDR1 SGHRS and CDR2 YFSETQ. This CDR3 contains 11 residues. In nucleotides, the CDR3 is TGCGCCAGCAGCTCGGGACAGGAAGCTTTCTTT. Encoded protein: CASSSGQEAFF.

This clonotype has at least ten counts. Here the CDR3 reads CASSLEGLAGGYNEQFF. The CDR3 bases are TGTGCCAGCAGCCTGGAGGGACTAGCGGGGGGCTACAATGAGCAGTTCTTC. The V and J genes are TRBV5-5 and TRBJ2-1, with TRBD2 identical over 15 bases. The J segment lost 3 bases and the V segment lost 4 bases, leaving 5 bases of the junction unmatched. Germline values: CDR1 SGHKS, CDR2 YYEKEE (reference sequence). CDR3 size: 17 residues. Full variable domain (outside the CDR3, taken from reference TRBV5-5 and TRBJ2-1): DAGVTQSPTHLIKTRGQQVTLRCSPISGHKSVSWYQQVLGQGPQFIFQYYEKEERGRGNFPDRFSARQFPNYSSELNVNALLLGDSALYLCASSLEGLAGGYNEQFFGPGTRLTVL.

The gene calls are TRBV7-2 and TRBJ2-7, with D possibly matching TRBD1 (6 bases). Trimming cost V 5 bases and J 2 bases, with 19 bases left between them. Germline lookup yields CDR1 SGHTA and CDR2 FQGNSA. The CDR3 runs 16 residues. CDR3 residues: CASSAQGRASPYEQYF. The CDR3 nucleotides are TGTGCCAGCAGCGCCCAGGGGCGAGCTAGCCCCTACGAGCAGTACTTC.

This sequence joins TRBV20-1 and TRBJ1-1, with D possibly TRBD1 on 5 matching bases. CDR3 length equals 11 residues. Germline V gives CDR1 DFQATT, CDR2 SNEGSKA (reference sequence). Trimming left V 3 bases short and J 10 bases short, with 12 bases between. Here the CDR3 DNA reads TGCAGTGCTAGGATGGGGGTAGGAGCTTTCTTT. Amino acids: CSARMGVGAFF.

V and J are TRBV15 and TRBJ1-2, with 9 bases lining up with TRBD1. The CDR3 contains 18 residues. Germline CDR1 and CDR2: LNHNV and YYDKDF (reference sequence). Trimming cost V 2 bases and J 1 base; bases outside gene matches: 11. CDR3 in DNA: TGTGCCACCAGCAGACGTATCGTCCGACAGGGGGATAACTATGGCTACACCTTC. Encoded protein: CATSRRIVRQGDNYGYTF.

A few counts support this clonotype. The chain carries TRBV5-5 and TRBJ2-7; unclear D gene. The CDR3 contains 12 residues. Germline V gene lookup returns CDR1 SGHKS and CDR2 YYEKEE (reference sequence). Trimming cost V 1 base and J 4 bases, with 6 bases left between them. In nucleotides, the CDR3 is TGTGCCAGCAGCTTGATCTTATACGAGCAGTACTTC. Amino acid sequence: CASSLILYEQYF.

This clonotype came up a few times. The chain is built from TRBV6-2 or TRBV6-3 and TRBJ2-7; 12 nucleotides line up with TRBD1. The CDR3 extends over 15 amino acids. Germline lookup yields CDR1 MNHEY and CDR2 SVGEGT. V was pared by 8 bases and J by 5 bases, with 10 bases of the junction left unmatched. CDR3 coding DNA: TGTGCCAGCGACCGGGGACAGGGGGCGCGGAACGAGCAGTACTTC. This codes for CASDRGQGARNEQYF.

V usage is TRBV20-1 and J usage is TRBJ2-5; D unresolved. Trimming removed 3 bases at V and 9 bases at J, with 14 bases between. This CDR3 region has 12 residues. CDR1 is DFQATT and CDR2 is SNEGSKA in the germline V gene (reference sequence). This CDR3 reads CSASRMSGAQYF. For the CDR3, the DNA is TGCAGTGCTAGCCGTATGTCTGGGGCCCAGTACTTC.

This clonotype was seen only a few times. The chain couples TRBV6-5 to TRBJ1-1; D possibly corresponds to TRBD1 (6 bases). Trimming removed 5 bases at V and 3 bases at J, with 7 bases between. Germline CDR1 and CDR2: MNHEY and SVGAGI. The CDR3 sequence is 12 residues long. The CDR3 sequence: CASSHRDTEAFF. CDR3 bases: TGTGCCAGCAGTCACAGGGACACTGAAGCTTTCTTT.

This chain links TRBV4-3 with TRBJ1-2; D uncertain. Between the trimmed V and J ends, which lost 4 bases and 2 bases, there was a span of 17 bases. The germline V gene encodes CDR1 LGHNA and CDR2 YSLEER. The CDR3 covers 16 residues. The CDR3 loop reads CASSPTTNVWNYGYTF. CDR3 sequence (DNA): TGCGCCAGCAGCCCAACGACGAATGTATGGAACTATGGCTACACCTTC.

The gene calls are TRBV25-1 and TRBJ1-1; a possible D gene is TRBD1 (6 bases). Germline V gives CDR1 MGHDK, CDR2 SYGVNS. V dropped 4 bases and J dropped 1 base, with 13 bases sitting between them. The CDR3 is 15 amino acids. CDR3: CASSGRDTSNTEAFF. As DNA, the CDR3 is TGTGCCAGCAGTGGCCGGGACACTTCGAACACTGAAGCTTTCTTT.

The J gene is TRBJ2-1, the V gene TRBV15, with unresolved D. This CDR3 comprises 13 residues. Trimming removed 5 bases from V and 2 bases from J, with 7 bases in between. The V gene's germline CDR1 is LNHNV and CDR2 YYDKDF (reference sequence). The chain's CDR3 is CATSFQPYNEQFF. CDR3 in DNA: TGTGCCACCAGCTTCCAACCCTACAATGAGCAGTTCTTC. The full variable domain, rest sourced from reference TRBV15 and TRBJ2-1, is DAMVIQNPRYQVTQFGKPVTLSCSQTLNHNVMYWYQQKSSQAPKLLFHYYDKDFNNEADTPDNFQSRRPNTSFCFLDIRSPGLGDTAMYLCATSFQPYNEQFFGPGTRLTVL.

This clonotype has a handful of counts. The chain carries TRBV15 and TRBJ2-7; 9 bases line up with TRBD2. Trimming took 0 bases from V and 2 from J; bases not matched to a gene: 5. This CDR3 is built from 16 residues. Germline V gene data show CDR1 as LNHNV and CDR2 as YYDKDF (reference sequence). The CDR3 sequence: CATSRDSTSGTYEQYF. CDR3 sequence (DNA): TGTGCCACCAGCAGAGATTCGACTAGCGGAACCTACGAGCAGTACTTC.

Only a few counts were recorded for this clonotype. The CDR3 DNA follows: TGTGCCAGCAGGACGACAGGGAGAATGTACGAGCAGTACTTC. The encoded protein is CASRTTGRMYEQYF. V and J are TRBV6-2 or TRBV6-3 and TRBJ2-7; 7 positions agree with TRBD1. The CDR3 runs to 14 residues. Germline assignment: CDR1 MNHEY and CDR2 SVGEGT. J gave up 4 bases and V 6 bases, and 9 bases lay outside the gene matches.

The chain uses TRBV5-4 and TRBJ2-5; weak D call: TRBD2 (6 bases). Per germline, CDR1 SGHNT and CDR2 YYREEE (reference sequence). The CDR3 runs to 15 residues. CDR3 sequence: CAASHSGLRDVRQYF. CDR3 in DNA: TGTGCAGCTTCTCATTCGGGACTCAGGGATGTCCGCCAGTACTTC.

This chain joins TRBV5-1 and TRBJ2-1, with TRBD2 identical over 8 bases. V was clipped by 4 bases and J by 5 bases; unmatched bases: 11. Germline-derived CDR1 and CDR2 are SGHRS and YFSETQ. The CDR3 consists of 16 residues. The DNA for the CDR3 is TGCGCCAGCAGCCAACGGTCTAGCGGGTGGGACAATGAGCAGTTCTTC. Encoded protein: CASSQRSSGWDNEQFF.